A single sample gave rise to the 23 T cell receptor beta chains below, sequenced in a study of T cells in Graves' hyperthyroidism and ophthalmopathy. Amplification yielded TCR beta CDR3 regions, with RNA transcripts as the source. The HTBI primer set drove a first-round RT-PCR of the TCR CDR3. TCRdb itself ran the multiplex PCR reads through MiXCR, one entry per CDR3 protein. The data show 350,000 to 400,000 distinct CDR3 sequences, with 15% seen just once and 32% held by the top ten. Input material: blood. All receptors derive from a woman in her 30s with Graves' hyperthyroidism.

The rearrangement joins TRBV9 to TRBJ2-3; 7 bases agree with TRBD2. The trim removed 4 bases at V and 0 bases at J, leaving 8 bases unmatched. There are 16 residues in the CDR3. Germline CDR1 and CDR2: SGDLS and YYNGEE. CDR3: CASSPRSGTSTDTQYF. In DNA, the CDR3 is TGTGCCAGCAGCCCGAGGAGCGGGACTAGCACAGATACGCAGTATTTT.

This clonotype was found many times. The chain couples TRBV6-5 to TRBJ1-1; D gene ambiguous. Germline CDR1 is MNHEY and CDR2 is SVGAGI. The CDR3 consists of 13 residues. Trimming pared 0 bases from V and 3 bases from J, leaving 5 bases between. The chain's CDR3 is CASSYSLDTEAFF. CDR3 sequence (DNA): TGTGCCAGCAGTTACTCTCTGGACACTGAAGCTTTCTTT.

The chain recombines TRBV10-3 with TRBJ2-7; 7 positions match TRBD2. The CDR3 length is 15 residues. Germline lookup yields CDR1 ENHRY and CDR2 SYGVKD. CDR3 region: CSTTPTGEGTYEQYF. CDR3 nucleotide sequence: TGTTCTACTACCCCAACGGGGGAGGGTACCTACGAGCAGTACTTC.

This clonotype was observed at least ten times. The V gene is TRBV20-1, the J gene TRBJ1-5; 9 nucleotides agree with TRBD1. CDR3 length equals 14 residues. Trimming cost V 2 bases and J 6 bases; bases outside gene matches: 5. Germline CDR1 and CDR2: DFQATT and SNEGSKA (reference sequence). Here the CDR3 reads CSARTTGGSQPQHF. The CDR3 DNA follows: TGCAGTGCTAGAACGACAGGGGGAAGTCAGCCCCAGCATTTT.

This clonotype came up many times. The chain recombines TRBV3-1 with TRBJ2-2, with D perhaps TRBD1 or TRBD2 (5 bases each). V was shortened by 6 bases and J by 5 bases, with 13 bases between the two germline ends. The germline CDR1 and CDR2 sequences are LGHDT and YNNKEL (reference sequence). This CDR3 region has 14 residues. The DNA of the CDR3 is TGTGCCAGCAGTCCGGGACGGCAGACCGGGGAGCTGTTTTTT. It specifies CASSPGRQTGELFF.

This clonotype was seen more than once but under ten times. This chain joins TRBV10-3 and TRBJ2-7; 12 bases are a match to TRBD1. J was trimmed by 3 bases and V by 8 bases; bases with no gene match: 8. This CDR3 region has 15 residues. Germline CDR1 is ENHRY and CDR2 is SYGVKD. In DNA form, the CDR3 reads TGTGCCATCGGGCGGGGACAGGGGGCCTTCTACGAGCAGTACTTC. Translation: CAIGRGQGAFYEQYF.

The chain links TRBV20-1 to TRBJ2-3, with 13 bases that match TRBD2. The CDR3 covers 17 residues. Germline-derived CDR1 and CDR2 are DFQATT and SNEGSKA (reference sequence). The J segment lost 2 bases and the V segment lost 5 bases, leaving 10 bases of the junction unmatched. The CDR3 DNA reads TGCAGTGCTCAGCCCCCACTAGCGGGAGGGTACACAGATACGCAGTATTTT. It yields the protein CSAQPPLAGGYTDTQYF.

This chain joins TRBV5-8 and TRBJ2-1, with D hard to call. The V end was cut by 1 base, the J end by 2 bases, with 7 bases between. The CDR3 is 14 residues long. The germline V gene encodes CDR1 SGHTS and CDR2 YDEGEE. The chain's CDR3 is CASSLFSTYNEQFF. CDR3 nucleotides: TGTGCCAGCAGCTTGTTTAGCACCTACAATGAGCAGTTCTTC.

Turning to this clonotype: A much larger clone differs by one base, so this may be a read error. DNA for the CDR3: TGTGCCAGCAGCTTTGGGTCGACTAGCGGGACTACTGGGTCCTACGAGCAGTTCTTC. Translation gives CASSFGSTSGTTGSYEQFF. The chain joins TRBV7-8 to TRBJ2-7; TRBD2 agrees at 11 bases. Gene TRBJ2-1 matches the end of the DNA better, so the J call may be wrong. Per the germline V gene, CDR1 is SGHVS and CDR2 is FQNEAQ. The CDR3 length is 19 residues.

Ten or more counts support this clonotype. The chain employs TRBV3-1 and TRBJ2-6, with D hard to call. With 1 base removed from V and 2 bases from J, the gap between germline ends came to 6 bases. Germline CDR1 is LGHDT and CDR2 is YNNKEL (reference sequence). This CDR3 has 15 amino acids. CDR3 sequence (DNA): TGTGCCAGCAGCCAAGGGGGTGCTGGGGCCAACGTCCTGACTTTC. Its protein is CASSQGGAGANVLTF.

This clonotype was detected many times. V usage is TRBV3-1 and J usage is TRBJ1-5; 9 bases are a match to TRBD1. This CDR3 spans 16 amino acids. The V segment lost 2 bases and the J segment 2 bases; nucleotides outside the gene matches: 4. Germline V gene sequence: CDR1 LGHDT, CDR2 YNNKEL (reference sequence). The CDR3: CASSQQWTGGNQPQHF. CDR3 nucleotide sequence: TGTGCCAGCAGCCAACAATGGACAGGGGGCAATCAGCCCCAGCATTTT.

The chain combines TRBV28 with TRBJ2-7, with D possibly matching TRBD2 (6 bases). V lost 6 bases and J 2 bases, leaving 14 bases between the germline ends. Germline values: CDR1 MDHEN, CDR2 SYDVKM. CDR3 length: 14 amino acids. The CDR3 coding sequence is TGTGCCAGCAGCACTCCCCCGGGGGCCTACGAGCAGTACTTC. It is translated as CASSTPPGAYEQYF.

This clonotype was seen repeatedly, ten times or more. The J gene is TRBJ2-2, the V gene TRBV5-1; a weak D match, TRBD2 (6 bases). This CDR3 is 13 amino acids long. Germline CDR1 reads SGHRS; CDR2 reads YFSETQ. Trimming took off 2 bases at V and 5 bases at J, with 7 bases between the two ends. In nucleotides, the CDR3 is TGCGCCAGCAGCTTTCGGGAGACCGGGGAGCTGTTTTTT. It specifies CASSFRETGELFF.

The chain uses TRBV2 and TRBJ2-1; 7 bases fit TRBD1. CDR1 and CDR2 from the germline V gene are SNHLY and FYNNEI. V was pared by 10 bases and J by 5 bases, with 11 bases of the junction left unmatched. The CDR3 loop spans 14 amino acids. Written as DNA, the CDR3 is TGTGCCACCGCGACAGGGAATTATCACAATGAGCAGTTCTTC. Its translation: CATATGNYHNEQFF.

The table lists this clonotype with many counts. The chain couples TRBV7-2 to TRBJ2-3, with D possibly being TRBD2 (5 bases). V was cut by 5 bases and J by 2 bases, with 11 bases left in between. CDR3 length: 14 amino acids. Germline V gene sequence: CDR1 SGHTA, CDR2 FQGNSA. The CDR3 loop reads CASSARDHTDTQYF. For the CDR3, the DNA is TGTGCCAGCAGCGCACGGGATCACACAGATACGCAGTATTTT. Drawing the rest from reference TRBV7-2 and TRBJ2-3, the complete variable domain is GAGVSQSPSNKVTEKGKDVELRCDPISGHTALYWYRQSLGQGLEFLIYFQGNSAPDKSGLPSDRFSAERTGGSVSTLTIQRTQQEDSAVYLCASSARDHTDTQYFGPGTRLTVL.

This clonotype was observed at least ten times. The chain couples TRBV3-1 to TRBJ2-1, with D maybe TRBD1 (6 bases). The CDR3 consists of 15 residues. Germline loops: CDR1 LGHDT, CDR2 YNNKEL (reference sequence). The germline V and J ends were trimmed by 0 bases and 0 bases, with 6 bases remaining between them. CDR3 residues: CASSQDRGSYNEQFF. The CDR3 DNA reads TGTGCCAGCAGCCAAGACAGGGGCTCCTACAATGAGCAGTTCTTC.

CDR3 residues: CSVGTPPGGIFYEQYF. DNA for the CDR3: TGCAGCGTTGGAACGCCGCCCGGGGGGATCTTCTACGAGCAGTACTTC. The gene calls are TRBV29-1 and TRBJ2-7, with 7 bases fitting TRBD2. The CDR3 has 16 amino acids. Losses at the gene ends were 4 bases for V and 3 bases for J; bases not matched to a gene: 15. Germline V gene data show CDR1 as SQVTM and CDR2 as ANQGSEA.

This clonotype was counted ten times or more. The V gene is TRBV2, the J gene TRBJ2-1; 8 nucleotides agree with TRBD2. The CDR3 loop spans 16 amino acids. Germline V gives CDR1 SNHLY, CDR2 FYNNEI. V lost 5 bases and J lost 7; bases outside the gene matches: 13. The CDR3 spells CASSLESGGVFNEQFF. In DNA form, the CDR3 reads TGTGCCAGCAGTCTCGAAAGCGGGGGTGTTTTTAATGAGCAGTTCTTC.

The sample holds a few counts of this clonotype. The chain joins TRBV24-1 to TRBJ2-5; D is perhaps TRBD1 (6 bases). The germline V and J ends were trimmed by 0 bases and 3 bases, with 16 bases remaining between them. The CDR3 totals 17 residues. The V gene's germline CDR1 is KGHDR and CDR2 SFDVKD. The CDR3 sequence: CATSDLQGQGSKETQYF. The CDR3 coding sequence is TGTGCCACCAGTGATTTGCAAGGCCAGGGGAGTAAAGAGACCCAGTACTTC.

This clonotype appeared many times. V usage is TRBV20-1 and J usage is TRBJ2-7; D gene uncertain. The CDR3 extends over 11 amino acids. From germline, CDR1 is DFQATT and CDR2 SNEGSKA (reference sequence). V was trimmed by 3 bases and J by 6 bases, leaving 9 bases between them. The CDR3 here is CSASEGPEQYF. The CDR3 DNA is TGCAGTGCTAGTGAAGGGCCCGAGCAGTACTTC.

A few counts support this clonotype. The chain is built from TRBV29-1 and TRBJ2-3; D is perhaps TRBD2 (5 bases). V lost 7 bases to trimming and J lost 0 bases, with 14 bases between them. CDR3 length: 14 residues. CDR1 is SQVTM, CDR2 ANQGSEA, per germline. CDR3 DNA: TGCAGCGCCGAGAGACTACTCAGCACAGATACGCAGTATTTT. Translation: CSAERLLSTDTQYF.

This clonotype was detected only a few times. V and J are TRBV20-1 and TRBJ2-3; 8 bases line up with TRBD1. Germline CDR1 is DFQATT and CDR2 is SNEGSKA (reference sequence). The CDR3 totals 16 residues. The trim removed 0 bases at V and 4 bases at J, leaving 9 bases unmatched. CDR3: CSARDRSQGASDTQYF. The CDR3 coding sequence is TGCAGTGCTAGAGATAGGAGCCAGGGGGCCTCAGATACGCAGTATTTT.

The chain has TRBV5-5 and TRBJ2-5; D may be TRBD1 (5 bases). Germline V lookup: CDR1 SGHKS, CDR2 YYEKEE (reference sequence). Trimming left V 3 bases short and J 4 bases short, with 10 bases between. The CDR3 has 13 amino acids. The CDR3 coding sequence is TGTGCCAGCAGCTGGGGCCAGAGAGAGACCCAGTACTTC. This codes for CASSWGQRETQYF.